One and the same sample provided the 19 T cell receptor beta chains below, sequenced in a study of human T cells and chemical hapten exposure (dated by TCRdb to 2020 to 2023). Library preparation employed RACE. Data came from a NextSeq 500. Through fastp at Q25 and MiXCR, TCRdb rebuilt clones from the public reads, retaining in-frame beta chains. Duplicate CDR3 protein sequences are folded into a single record with the most common DNA and genes. In this sample the table shows more than 85,000 distinct CDR3 sequences, less than 35% of which occur a single time. The ten largest clones capture less than 3% of the sample. Per the publication, the time point label means: patch test 3, about 24 weeks after DPC sensitization. The treatment or condition label, as the study defines it: therapeutic diphenylcyclopropenone sensitization with weekly scalp DPC. The sample consisted of whole blood, taken in connection with sensitization to the hapten diphenylcyclopropenone (DPC). These receptors all stem from a middle-aged man with alopecia areata. Some clones in this sample may be carry-over from other donors' samples.

This clonotype was observed at least ten times. CDR3 in DNA: TGTGCCAGCAGCCAAGCCGGGGAGCAGTTCTTC. It specifies CASSQAGEQFF. The chain couples TRBV4-2 to TRBJ2-1; D uncertain. This CDR3 spans 11 amino acids. Germline V gives CDR1 LGHNA, CDR2 YNFKEQ. The germline V and J ends were trimmed by 1 base and 10 bases, with 5 bases remaining between them.

A few counts support this clonotype. The chain links TRBV29-1 to TRBJ2-3; perhaps TRBD1 as D (5 bases). Trimming removed 0 bases at V and 2 bases at J, with 12 bases between. CDR1 is SQVTM and CDR2 is ANQGSEA in the germline V gene. CDR3 length: 15 residues. The CDR3 DNA reads as TGCAGCGTTGAAGAATTCAGGGTGGACACAGATACGCAGTATTTT. Protein product: CSVEEFRVDTDTQYF.

The rearrangement uses TRBV3-1 and TRBJ2-5; D is undetermined. Germline assignment: CDR1 LGHDT and CDR2 YNNKEL (reference sequence). The CDR3 contains 12 residues. The V gene lost 4 bases and the J gene lost 7 bases, with 10 bases spanning the gap. The chain's CDR3 is CASSPLSGTQYF. The CDR3 DNA reads as TGTGCCAGCAGCCCCCTCTCGGGGACCCAGTACTTC.

Only a few counts were recorded for this clonotype. The chain couples TRBV7-2 to TRBJ2-2, with D uncertain. The CDR3 has 16 amino acids. CDR1 SGHTA and CDR2 FQGNSA come from the germline V gene. Trimming removed 2 bases from V and 4 bases from J, with 14 bases in between. The DNA of the CDR3 is TGTGCCAGCAGCTTACGTCCCTCAAGAGGCACCGGGGAGCTGTTTTTT. It encodes CASSLRPSRGTGELFF.

The chain links TRBV9 to TRBJ2-5; TRBD2 matches at 11 bases. Germline V CDR1 and CDR2: SGDLS, YYNGEE. Trimming removed 3 bases from V and 2 bases from J; junction bases left unmatched: 3. CDR3 length: 15 residues. The CDR3 spells CASSDRLAGQETQYF. CDR3 in DNA: TGTGCCAGCAGCGACAGACTAGCGGGGCAAGAGACCCAGTACTTC.

This clonotype has just a few counts. The chain recombines TRBV12-3 or TRBV12-4 with TRBJ1-2; D might be TRBD1 (5 bases). This CDR3 is 12 amino acids long. The V end lost 11 bases, the J end lost 2 bases, and 12 bases lay between the germline ends. The CDR3 sequence: CAAVTANYGYTF. CDR3 bases: TGTGCCGCGGTGACAGCGAACTATGGCTACACCTTC.

The rearrangement joins TRBV7-9 to TRBJ2-7; 10 bases fit TRBD1. The CDR3 is 16 amino acids. Looked up from germline, CDR1 is SEHNR and CDR2 is FQNEAQ (reference sequence). Trimming cost V 5 bases and J 7 bases; bases outside gene matches: 14. The CDR3 DNA follows: TGTGCCAGCAGCCCCCTAGCCGGGACAGGGGTGAAGGAGCAGTACTTC. This gives the protein CASSPLAGTGVKEQYF.

The chain has TRBV12-3 or TRBV12-4 and TRBJ2-6; TRBD1 is a possible D gene (6 bases). The CDR3 runs 20 residues. The V end was cut by 5 bases, the J end by 0 bases, with 23 bases between. CDR3 in DNA: TGTGCCAGCAGTCCGGGGACACTCTCGGGGATCGACTCTGGGGCCAACGTCCTGACTTTC. This codes for CASSPGTLSGIDSGANVLTF.

This clonotype was picked up a small number of times. This chain joins TRBV6-5 and TRBJ1-2; D gene ambiguous. Germline V lookup: CDR1 MNHEY, CDR2 SVGAGI. The CDR3 length is 13 residues. The V gene lost 2 bases and the J gene lost 4 bases, with 8 bases spanning the gap. CDR3 protein: CASSYTASYGYTF. CDR3 in DNA: TGTGCCAGCAGTTACACGGCAAGCTATGGCTACACCTTC.

This clonotype was seen more than once but under ten times. The V gene is TRBV23-1, the J gene TRBJ2-7; D possibly corresponds to TRBD1 (6 bases). TRBV23-1 is marked as an open reading frame, function uncertain. V lost 0 bases to trimming and J lost 0 bases, with 15 bases between them. This CDR3 comprises 17 residues. CDR3 region: CASSQSSQGKLSYEQYV. The CDR3 DNA sequence: TGCGCCAGCAGTCAATCCTCACAGGGAAAACTCTCCTACGAGCAGTACGTC.

This clonotype was seen a few times. V is TRBV28 and J is TRBJ2-5; 11 nucleotides align to TRBD2. The J segment lost 7 bases and the V segment lost 6 bases, leaving 10 bases of the junction unmatched. CDR1 and CDR2 (germline): MDHEN, SYDVKM. This CDR3 comprises 15 residues. In DNA, the CDR3 is TGTGCCAGCAGCCCCACTAGCGGGGGCCGGGGGACCCAGTACTTC. Translation gives CASSPTSGGRGTQYF. The full variable domain, rest sourced from reference TRBV28 and TRBJ2-5, is DVKVTQSSRYLVKRTGEKVFLECVQDMDHENMFWYRQDPGLGLRLIYFSYDVKMKEKGDIPEGYSVSREKKERFSLILESASTNQTSMYLCASSPTSGGRGTQYFGPGTRLLVL.

This chain uses TRBV3-1 with TRBJ1-5; a possible D gene is TRBD1 (5 bases). Germline V gene lookup returns CDR1 LGHDT and CDR2 YNNKEL (reference sequence). The CDR3 extends over 15 amino acids. Between the trimmed V and J ends, which lost 1 base and 7 bases, there was a span of 14 bases. The CDR3 nucleotides are TGTGCCAGCAGCCAAGGGTTGGCAGGGCGACAGCCCCAGCATTTT. Its protein is CASSQGLAGRQPQHF.

The chain joins TRBV5-4 to TRBJ1-2, with D perhaps TRBD1 (5 bases). V was clipped by 4 bases and J by 0 bases, with 13 bases between them. The CDR3 is 15 amino acids. From germline, CDR1 is SGHNT and CDR2 YYREEE (reference sequence). This chain's CDR3 is CASSNPVTANYGYTF. CDR3 in DNA: TGTGCCAGCAGCAACCCCGTGACAGCTAACTATGGCTACACCTTC.

The V gene is TRBV29-1, the J gene TRBJ2-3, with 9 nucleotides matching TRBD1. The CDR3 is 14 amino acids. Germline lookup yields CDR1 SQVTM and CDR2 ANQGSEA. The V segment lost 2 bases and the J segment 4 bases; nucleotides outside the gene matches: 4. The CDR3 DNA reads as TGCAGCGTTGAAAACAGGGGGCTTTCAGATACGCAGTATTTT. Protein sequence: CSVENRGLSDTQYF.

The V call is TRBV10-2, the J call TRBJ2-3; the match to TRBD2 covers 8 bases. CDR1 and CDR2 from the germline V gene are WSHSY and SAAADI. This CDR3 has 15 residues. J gave up 2 bases and V 3 bases, and 4 bases lay outside the gene matches. CDR3 sequence: CASSETSGNTDTQYF. The CDR3 coding sequence is TGCGCCAGCAGTGAAACTAGCGGAAACACAGATACGCAGTATTTT.

This clonotype was seen only a few times. The gene calls are TRBV20-1 and TRBJ2-3; maybe TRBD1 (6 bases). The length of the CDR3 is 13 residues. Trimming stripped 5 bases from V and 5 bases from J, with 14 bases between. Germline-derived CDR1 and CDR2 are DFQATT and SNEGSKA (reference sequence). CDR3 sequence (DNA): TGCAGTGCTCTGGGGGCGCCGGTAGATACGCAGTATTTT. Its translation is CSALGAPVDTQYF.

The gene calls are TRBV20-1 and TRBJ2-3; no clear D. There are 17 residues in the CDR3. Trimming shortened V by 0 bases and J by 1 base, and 17 bases separated the two germline ends. The V gene's germline CDR1 is DFQATT and CDR2 SNEGSKA (reference sequence). Here the CDR3 DNA reads TGCAGTGCTAGAGATCCCTGGTTTCAGCCTGGCACAGATACGCAGTATTTT. Protein sequence: CSARDPWFQPGTDTQYF.

The gene calls are TRBV2 and TRBJ1-3, with no clear D. V was clipped by 2 bases and J by 4 bases, with 9 bases between them. CDR3 size: 14 residues. The germline CDR1 and CDR2 sequences are SNHLY and FYNNEI. CDR3 sequence (DNA): TGTGCCAGCAGTGAAATGGGCGCCGGAAACACCATATATTTT. It codes for CASSEMGAGNTIYF.

In its sample, this clonotype was seen a few times. This rearrangement joins TRBV20-1 to TRBJ2-1, with 10 bases lining up with TRBD2. This CDR3 region has 15 residues. The V segment lost 3 bases and the J segment 3 bases; nucleotides outside the gene matches: 5. Germline V CDR1 and CDR2: DFQATT, SNEGSKA (reference sequence). The CDR3, as DNA: TGCAGTGCTAGGGAGTCTAGCGGGAGCTACAATGAGCAGTTCTTC. It encodes CSARESSGSYNEQFF.